Here is one TCR beta chain with its context. Antigen unknown. These data originate in a study of CD8+ T cells in alopecia areata. Study-wide context: Treated patients were given oral tofacitinib, which was dosed at 5 to 10 mg twice daily. Study observations and caveats: Researchers report lesional scalp, most notably alopecia totalis/universalis, outstripped normal scalp in clonality. Scalp samples also yield sequences from resident alphabeta T cells of normal skin.

Indicated treatment: oral pan-JAK inhibitor, 5-10 mg twice daily. Peripheral blood samples and lesional scalp punch biopsies were obtained from alopecia areata patients. RNA was extracted and reverse transcribed into cDNA as the sequencing template. Produced via immunoSEQ multiplex PCR; TCRdb's table is partial and in-frame only. This table holds some 210,000 clones, more than 60% found once. The CDR3 has 19 residues. The V and J ends lost 5 bases and 4 bases, in that order; junction bases with no gene match: 18. Germline assignment: CDR1 SGHTA and CDR2 FQGNSA. Sequenced here: CD4+ T cells sorted from blood, sampled around week 44, from a patient treated with tofacitinib. The clonotype was recovered from a human donor with alopecia areata. The rearrangement joins TRBV7-2 to TRBJ2-3; 10 bases line up with TRBD2. CDR3 loop: CASSPYPGTSGEGSDTQYF. CDR3 nucleotides: TGTGCCAGCAGCCCTTACCCCGGCACTAGCGGGGAAGGTTCAGATACGCAGTATTTT. The variable domain in full, completed from reference TRBV7-2 and TRBJ2-3, reads GAGVSQSPSNKVTEKGKDVELRCDPISGHTALYWYRQSLGQGLEFLIYFQGNSAPDKSGLPSDRFSAERTGGSVSTLTIQRTQQEDSAVYLCASSPYPGTSGEGSDTQYFGPGTRLTVL.